This TCR beta chain emerged from a study of cytomegalovirus exposure and HLA in healthy donors. Study results and limitations: Researchers counted around 170 TCR beta chains as cytomegalovirus-associated. The authors considered a cluster of highly shared sequence variants likely to be a sequencing artifact. In a later analysis, TCR beta V- and J-gene trimming showed a link to a missense DCLRE1C variant.

Concerning this clone: What it binds is unknown.

Germline loops: CDR1 MGHRA, CDR2 YSYEKL. V was trimmed by 0 bases and J by 8 bases, leaving 10 bases between them. CDR3 length equals 13 residues. A multiplex PCR was run with 60 Vbeta primers and 13 Jbeta primers. The repertoire was sequenced with immunoSEQ multiplex PCR; TCRdb's copy has only in-frame clones and lacks some. The data contain approximately 100,000 clones, over 60% of them seen just once; the ten biggest clones take up approximately 5.1%. The rearrangement uses TRBV4-1 and TRBJ1-2; D remains unclear. The clonotype was recovered from a female donor in good health and CMV-seropositive. Sequenced: PBMCs. The CDR3 DNA is TGCGCCAGCAGCCAAGATAACTCTGTGGGCTACACCTTC. Residues: CASSQDNSVGYTF.